In its sample, the clone carrying this T cell receptor beta chain was seen a few times. These data are taken from a study of sequential checkpoint blockade in melanoma. Assay used: immunoSEQ multiplex PCR; TCRdb lists only in-frame clones, some missing. The sample consists of some 20,000 clones, approximately 60% of them appearing once. Germline loops: CDR1 SGHTS, CDR2 YDEGEE. V lost 4 bases and J lost 4; bases outside the gene matches: 6. The CDR3 is 15 residues long. Treatment in this sample: randomized to nivolumab then ipilimumab (arm A) or the reverse (arm B). Live CD3+CD8+ CD19− CD56− cells were sorted from PBMCs.

This sequence was found in a human donor with melanoma. The source was CD8+ T cells sorted from blood (inferred from file names), collected from a patient given nivolumab and ipilimumab in sequence. The chain joins TRBV5-8 to TRBJ1-3; 9 bases line up with TRBD1. The DNA for the CDR3 is TGTGCCAGCAGCCCACAGGGGGCGAGAGGAAACACCATATATTTT. Its translation is CASSPQGARGNTIYF.